These 26 T cell receptor beta chains were sequenced from one sample in a study of cytomegalovirus exposure and HLA in healthy donors. 13 Jbeta primers and 60 Vbeta primers were used for the PCR. Some clones are missing from TCRdb's copy, which holds only in-frame ones; the method was immunoSEQ multiplex PCR. This repertoire shows 95,000 to 100,000 clones, roughly 85% found once; its top ten account for about 3.9%. Material for sequencing was PBMCs. These receptors were collected from a man in his thirties or forties in good health and CMV-seronegative.

V and J are TRBV29-1 and TRBJ2-7; 7 bases map to TRBD2. This CDR3 has 14 amino acids. Germline CDR1 is SQVTM and CDR2 is ANQGSEA. V was pared by 4 bases and J by 5 bases, with 11 bases of the junction left unmatched. CDR3 nucleotides: TGCAGCGTTGGTTCGGGCTTCCTAGCGGACGAGCAGTACTTC. Translating gives CSVGSGFLADEQYF.

The rearrangement uses TRBV7-9 and TRBJ1-5, with D perhaps matching TRBD1 (6 bases). Germline CDR1 SEHNR, CDR2 FQNEAQ (reference sequence). V lost 3 bases, J lost 1 base, and 10 bases lay in between. The CDR3 runs 15 residues. This chain's CDR3 is CASSLNTGSNQPQHF. CDR3 nucleotides: TGTGCCAGCAGCTTGAATACAGGGAGCAATCAGCCCCAGCATTTT. Combining the CDR3 with reference TRBV7-9 and TRBJ1-5 gives the whole variable domain DTGVSQNPRHKITKRGQNVTFRCDPISEHNRLYWYRQTLGQGPEFLTYFQNEAQLEKSRLLSDRFSAERPKGSFSTLEIQRTEQGDSAMYLCASSLNTGSNQPQHFGDGTRLSIL.

The chain combines TRBV6-5 with TRBJ2-7; TRBD1 might be the D (6 bases). This CDR3 comprises 13 residues. V dropped 6 bases and J dropped 2 bases, with 11 bases sitting between them. Germline V gene sequence: CDR1 MNHEY, CDR2 SVGAGI. This CDR3 is CASREQGTYEQYF. The CDR3 nucleotides read TGTGCCAGCAGGGAACAGGGTACCTACGAGCAGTACTTC.

The chain recombines TRBV6-1 with TRBJ2-1; TRBD1 matches 10 bases. The trim removed 4 bases at V and 6 bases at J, leaving 3 bases unmatched. CDR1 and CDR2 (germline): MNHNS, SASEGT. The length of the CDR3 is 14 residues. The CDR3 coding sequence is TGTGCCAGCAGTGGACAGGGGGCGGTCAATGAGCAGTTCTTC. Its translation: CASSGQGAVNEQFF.

This clone was seen a few times. The V call is TRBV15, the J call TRBJ2-2; 7 bases are a match to TRBD1. Germline values: CDR1 LNHNV, CDR2 YYDKDF (reference sequence). Germline trimming cut 5 bases from V and 2 bases from J; bases unmatched to any gene: 11. This CDR3 contains 17 residues. The CDR3 DNA reads as TGTGCCACCAGCCCCTGGACAGGCAACAGAAACACCGGGGAGCTGTTTTTT. Residues: CATSPWTGNRNTGELFF.

V gene TRBV4-1 combines with J gene TRBJ2-3, with 7 bases fitting TRBD1. The CDR3 has 16 residues. CDR1 and CDR2 (germline): MGHRA, YSYEKL. Trimming cost V 3 bases and J 0 bases; bases outside gene matches: 6. CDR3 DNA sequence: TGCGCCAGCAGCCAGGTGGGCAGGGGGAGCACAGATACGCAGTATTTT. It specifies CASSQVGRGSTDTQYF.

The rearrangement joins TRBV4-1 to TRBJ2-5, with D perhaps TRBD1 (6 bases). Germline V gene lookup returns CDR1 MGHRA and CDR2 YSYEKL. This CDR3 comprises 14 residues. V gave up 0 bases and J gave up 3 bases, with 8 bases separating them. CDR3 bases: TGCGCCAGCAGCCAAGATTGGACAGAAGAGACCCAGTACTTC. Translation: CASSQDWTEETQYF.

V usage is TRBV25-1 and J usage is TRBJ1-4, with a weak D call TRBD1 (6 bases). This CDR3 contains 17 residues. V was clipped by 2 bases and J by 3 bases, with 16 bases between them. Germline CDR1 MGHDK, CDR2 SYGVNS. CDR3 in DNA: TGTGCCAGCAGTGAAGAGCCGGGGAGGGGGTCTAATGAAAAACTGTTTTTT. It is translated as CASSEEPGRGSNEKLFF.

The chain combines TRBV7-8 with TRBJ1-4, with TRBD1 matching 7 bases. The CDR3 spans 15 residues. Losses at the gene ends were 5 bases for V and 7 bases for J; bases not matched to a gene: 10. Germline V gene sequence: CDR1 SGHVS, CDR2 FQNEAQ. DNA of the CDR3: TGTGCCAGCAGCGACCGGGACAGCGCGGTTGAAAAACTGTTTTTT. As protein: CASSDRDSAVEKLFF.

In DNA form, the CDR3 reads TGCGCCAGCAGCCAAGGGCAGGGGGCCGCCTACGAGCAGTACTTC. Amino acids: CASSQGQGAAYEQYF. The chain has TRBV4-1 and TRBJ2-7, with 8 nucleotides matching TRBD1. The CDR3 is 15 residues long. CDR1 is MGHRA, CDR2 YSYEKL, per germline. Trimming removed 1 base from V and 2 bases from J; junction bases left unmatched: 4.

The V gene is TRBV9, the J gene TRBJ2-7; 8 bases fit TRBD2. Germline CDR1 is SGDLS and CDR2 is YYNGEE. CDR3 size: 14 residues. J lost 2 bases, V lost 0 bases, and 1 base had no gene match. CDR3 sequence reads: CASSVEAGAYEQYF. In DNA form, the CDR3 reads TGTGCCAGCAGCGTAGAAGCGGGGGCCTACGAGCAGTACTTC.

J is TRBJ1-1 and V is TRBV5-6; no clear D gene. CDR1 SGHDT and CDR2 YYEEEE come from the germline V gene. This CDR3 contains 15 residues. Trimming stripped 0 bases from V and 0 bases from J, with 9 bases between. Written as DNA, the CDR3 is TGTGCCAGCAGCTTGGGAGGGCTTATGAACACTGAAGCTTTCTTT. This encodes CASSLGGLMNTEAFF.

The CDR3 DNA sequence: TGTGCCAGCAGCTATCCATTGACGGGTAGTGGAAACACCATATATTTT. Encoded protein: CASSYPLTGSGNTIYF. The J gene is TRBJ1-3, the V gene TRBV7-2, with no clear D. Trimming removed 4 bases from V and 3 bases from J, with 16 bases in between. Germline V gene sequence: CDR1 SGHTA, CDR2 FQGNSA. The CDR3 runs to 16 residues.

The chain joins TRBV10-3 to TRBJ1-2; perhaps TRBD1 as D (6 bases). Trimming took 3 bases from V and 4 from J, leaving 12 bases between them. The CDR3 loop spans 14 amino acids. Germline CDR1 reads ENHRY; CDR2 reads SYGVKD. CDR3 sequence reads: CAISDPDRIYGYTF. The DNA of the CDR3 is TGTGCCATCAGTGATCCCGACAGGATCTATGGCTACACCTTC.

This clone was recorded once. The V gene is TRBV23-1, the J gene TRBJ1-6; 12 bases fit TRBD1. TRBV23-1 is identified as an open reading frame with a role that is uncertain. The CDR3 runs to 19 residues. The J segment lost 5 bases and the V segment lost 0 bases, leaving 8 bases of the junction unmatched. CDR3 amino acids: CASSQSIGDRGRDNSPLHF. In DNA, the CDR3 is TGCGCCAGCAGTCAATCAATTGGGGACAGGGGGCGAGATAATTCACCCCTCCACTTT.

J is TRBJ2-3 and V is TRBV21-1; no check of the table's D call, TRBD2, against the DNA was made. TRBV21-1 is designated a pseudogene. This CDR3 region has 19 residues. The CDR3 here is CASSFVGVSGRVSTDTQYF. CDR3 DNA sequence: TGTGCCAGCAGCTTTGTTGGGGTTAGCGGGAGGGTTAGCACAGATACGCAGTATTTT.

The gene calls are TRBV30 and TRBJ2-3, with D tentatively TRBD2 (6 bases). V lost 4 bases and J lost 6, with 14 bases in between. The CDR3 length is 13 residues. Looked up from germline, CDR1 is GTSNPN and CDR2 is SVGIG (reference sequence). CDR3 sequence: CAWTSALWDTQYF. The CDR3 DNA reads as TGTGCCTGGACTAGCGCATTGTGGGATACGCAGTATTTT.

On this clone itself: This CDR3 is also generated by other DNA sequences in the sample. CDR3 nucleotides: TGTGCCACCAGCAGAGGACTAGCGGGAGCGTACGAGCAGTACTTC. It specifies CATSRGLAGAYEQYF. The chain is built from TRBV15 and TRBJ2-7, with 12 bases lining up with TRBD2. The CDR3 loop spans 15 amino acids. In germline, CDR1 is LNHNV, CDR2 YYDKDF (reference sequence). V shed 1 base and J 4 bases; nucleotides not matched to a gene: 2. Complete variable domain (other parts from reference TRBV15 and TRBJ2-7): DAMVIQNPRYQVTQFGKPVTLSCSQTLNHNVMYWYQQKSSQAPKLLFHYYDKDFNNEADTPDNFQSRRPNTSFCFLDIRSPGLGDTAMYLCATSRGLAGAYEQYFGPGTRLTVT.

The rearrangement joins TRBV28 to TRBJ2-5; possibly TRBD2 for D (5 bases). Germline CDR1 and CDR2: MDHEN and SYDVKM. The CDR3 covers 10 residues. The V gene lost 5 bases and the J gene lost 11 bases, with 9 bases spanning the gap. This CDR3 reads CASSKRAQYF. The CDR3 bases are TGTGCCAGCAGTAAGAGGGCGCAGTACTTC.

The gene calls are TRBV7-9 and TRBJ2-1; 9 bases line up with TRBD1. Germline assignment: CDR1 SEHNR and CDR2 FQNEAQ (reference sequence). This CDR3 is 14 amino acids long. V shed 2 bases and J 5 bases; nucleotides not matched to a gene: 1. The CDR3 sequence: CASSLNRGHNEQFF. The CDR3 DNA is TGTGCCAGCAGCTTAAACAGGGGGCACAATGAGCAGTTCTTC.

This rearrangement joins TRBV9 to TRBJ2-1, with TRBD2 identical over 9 bases. The CDR3 contains 17 residues. CDR1 is SGDLS and CDR2 is YYNGEE in the germline V gene. V trimming: 4 bases; J trimming: 5 bases; junction bases outside the gene matches: 13. The CDR3, as DNA: TGTGCCAGCAGCCTCGATCGACTAGCGGTGAGGAACAATGAGCAGTTCTTC. Residues: CASSLDRLAVRNNEQFF.

This clone was found a few times. The genes are TRBV30 and TRBJ2-1; D is ambiguous. CDR1 and CDR2 from the germline V gene are GTSNPN and SVGIG (reference sequence). This CDR3 has 12 residues. This CDR3 reads CAYTRSYNEQFF. The DNA of the CDR3 is TGTGCGTACACACGCTCCTACAATGAGCAGTTCTTC.

The rearrangement links TRBV5-6 to TRBJ2-7; 11 nucleotides agree with TRBD2. J was trimmed by 0 bases and V by 5 bases; bases with no gene match: 10. This CDR3 has 17 residues. Germline V gives CDR1 SGHDT, CDR2 YYEEEE. CDR3 region: CASRNAPSGRNSYEQYF. CDR3 coding DNA: TGTGCCAGCAGAAACGCACCTAGCGGGAGGAACTCCTACGAGCAGTACTTC.

The chain has TRBV10-3 and TRBJ2-3; 7 bases are shared with TRBD2. CDR3 length: 13 residues. V was pared by 6 bases and J by 4 bases, with 4 bases of the junction left unmatched. Germline assignment: CDR1 ENHRY and CDR2 SYGVKD. CDR3 sequence (DNA): TGTGCCATCAGCGTGACTAGCTCAGATACGCAGTATTTT. Translation: CAISVTSSDTQYF.

The V and J genes are TRBV2 and TRBJ1-1; D unclear. In germline, CDR1 is SNHLY, CDR2 FYNNEI. The CDR3 runs 12 residues. The V gene lost 7 bases and the J gene lost 4 bases, with 10 bases spanning the gap. CDR3 sequence: CASKSIPTEAFF. CDR3 in DNA: TGTGCCAGCAAAAGCATCCCCACTGAAGCTTTCTTT. The full variable domain, with the rest looked up from reference TRBV2 and TRBJ1-1, is EPEVTQTPSHQVTQMGQEVILRCVPISNHLYFYWYRQILGQKVEFLVSFYNNEISEKSEIFDDQFSVERPDGSNFTLKIRSTKLEDSAMYFCASKSIPTEAFFGQGTRLTVV.

This sequence joins TRBV10-2 and TRBJ2-1; D is perhaps TRBD2 (5 bases). Germline V lookup: CDR1 WSHSY, CDR2 SAAADI. V was cut by 7 bases and J by 5 bases, with 21 bases left in between. This CDR3 region has 16 residues. Here the CDR3 reads CASKDSVGMGHNEQFF. The CDR3 nucleotides read TGCGCCAGCAAGGACTCAGTGGGGATGGGCCACAATGAGCAGTTCTTC.